This TCR beta chain was retrieved from a study of blood T cell repertoires in COVID-19. Study-level background: Samples representing acute and convalescent COVID-19 were sourced from the United States, Italy and Spain.

The data were produced by immunoSEQ multiplex PCR, yet TCRdb's version contains in-frame clones alone and is incomplete. In the table there are about 120,000 clones, around 84% of which are singletons. The CDR3 is 15 residues long. Losses at the gene ends were 6 bases for V and 0 bases for J; bases not matched to a gene: 6. Germline V gene data show CDR1 as MNHNY and CDR2 as SVGAGI (reference sequence). The chain carries TRBV6-6 and TRBJ1-1; 8 bases map to TRBD1. This receptor was identified in a man aged 40-55 years with acute or convalescent COVID-19. The material sequenced was peripheral blood. The CDR3 sequence: CASSQDRGVNTEAFF. The CDR3 DNA reads TGTGCCAGCAGCCAAGACAGGGGCGTGAACACTGAAGCTTTCTTT.